This T cell receptor beta chain was sequenced in a study of T-cell memory formation after mild COVID-19. This clonotype was detected only a few times. TCRdb reanalysed the 5' RACE reads using MiXCR and keeps one entry per CDR3 protein. The repertoire consists of approximately 340,000 distinct CDR3 sequences, with roughly 13% occurring once and the leading ten covering roughly 23%. The CDR3 is 12 amino acids. The V gene lost 4 bases and the J gene lost 2 bases, with 7 bases spanning the gap. Germline CDR1 and CDR2: SGHDT and YYEEEE. This chain links TRBV5-6 with TRBJ2-7; no clear D gene. The receptor was derived from a man aged 18 to 29 who had mild COVID-19 (a few samples of this study predate the infection). Cell type and time point are not known. Sequences were obtained from PBMCs or a T cell subset sorted from them (not recorded which). The CDR3 loop reads CASSPGTYEQYF. The CDR3 DNA reads TGTGCCAGCAGCCCTGGGACCTACGAGCAGTACTTC.